The 30 T cell receptor beta chains reported below all come from one sample, sequenced in a study of siplizumab effects on memory and regulatory T cells. Assay: immunoSEQ multiplex PCR; the TCRdb copy retains only in-frame clones and omits some. The profile shows roughly 82,000 clones, about nine tenths of them singletons. Input material: Tregs sorted from blood. The receptor set was obtained from a human donor in good health.

This clone was detected once. The chain has TRBV29-1 and TRBJ2-3; a possible D gene is TRBD2 (7 bases). The CDR3 runs to 11 residues. Looked up from germline, CDR1 is SQVTM and CDR2 is ANQGSEA. The V end lost 6 bases, the J end lost 8 bases, and 12 bases lay between the germline ends. The CDR3 nucleotides are TGCAGCGTGGGGGGGGCTGCTACGCAGTATTTT. This sequence encodes CSVGGAATQYF.

This clone was picked up a small number of times. V and J are TRBV7-2 and TRBJ2-7; weak D call: TRBD1 (5 bases). The length of the CDR3 is 12 residues. Germline V gene lookup returns CDR1 SGHTA and CDR2 FQGNSA. V lost 8 bases, J lost 1 base, and 9 bases lay in between. The CDR3 nucleotides are TGTGCCAGCGGGCGACAGTCCTACGAGCAGTACTTC. The encoded protein is CASGRQSYEQYF.

This chain connects TRBV7-2 to TRBJ1-1, with D possibly TRBD1 on 5 matching bases. Germline CDR1 SGHTA, CDR2 FQGNSA. V lost 1 base and J 0 bases, leaving 12 bases between the germline ends. The CDR3 spans 16 residues. The CDR3 reads CASSLEPGRMNTEAFF. The CDR3 nucleotides read TGTGCCAGCAGCTTAGAGCCGGGACGGATGAACACTGAAGCTTTCTTT.

V gene TRBV7-2 combines with J gene TRBJ2-5; 7 bases are a match to TRBD2. V was clipped by 5 bases and J by 7 bases; unmatched bases: 4. This CDR3 contains 12 residues. Germline V CDR1 and CDR2: SGHTA, FQGNSA. In nucleotides, the CDR3 is TGTGCCAGCAGCCAGGGACTATTGACCCAGTACTTC. The encoded protein is CASSQGLLTQYF.

The rearrangement uses TRBV6-5 and TRBJ1-1; 7 bases are shared with TRBD1. J gave up 1 base and V 2 bases, and 1 base lay outside the gene matches. The length of the CDR3 is 14 residues. Germline CDR1 and CDR2: MNHEY and SVGAGI. In nucleotides, the CDR3 is TGTGCCAGCAGTTACAACAGGGGGAACACTGAAGCTTTCTTT. Protein sequence: CASSYNRGNTEAFF.

This rearrangement joins TRBV11-2 to TRBJ1-4; D is unresolved. The V end lost 5 bases, the J end lost 8 bases, and 12 bases lay between the germline ends. Per the germline V gene, CDR1 is SGHAT and CDR2 is FQNNGV. There are 13 residues in the CDR3. The CDR3 DNA sequence: TGTGCCAGCAGCACGACAACAGAGGAAAAACTGTTTTTT. As protein: CASSTTTEEKLFF.

The chain employs TRBV2 and TRBJ2-1; D may be TRBD1 or TRBD2 (5 bases each). Between the trimmed V and J ends, which lost 2 bases and 4 bases, there was a span of 9 bases. CDR3 length: 14 amino acids. The germline V gene encodes CDR1 SNHLY and CDR2 FYNNEI. The CDR3 region is CASSELGDYNEQFF. DNA for the CDR3: TGTGCCAGCAGTGAATTGGGGGATTACAATGAGCAGTTCTTC. Looking up the rest from reference TRBV2 and TRBJ2-1 gives the full variable domain: EPEVTQTPSHQVTQMGQEVILRCVPISNHLYFYWYRQILGQKVEFLVSFYNNEISEKSEIFDDQFSVERPDGSNFTLKIRSTKLEDSAMYFCASSELGDYNEQFFGPGTRLTVL.

V usage is TRBV27 and J usage is TRBJ2-1; TRBD2 agrees at 12 bases. Trimming at V came to 5 bases and at J to 4 bases, leaving 3 bases not matched to a gene. The CDR3 spans 15 residues. Germline V gene data show CDR1 as MNHEY and CDR2 as SMNVEV (reference sequence). The CDR3, as DNA: TGTGCCAGCAGTCTAGCGGGGGGGCGTTACAATGAGCAGTTCTTC. The encoded protein is CASSLAGGRYNEQFF.

This rearrangement joins TRBV6-4 to TRBJ2-2; TRBD2 agrees at 7 bases. Germline V gene sequence: CDR1 MRHNA, CDR2 SNTAGT. The trim removed 2 bases at V and 5 bases at J, leaving 2 bases unmatched. The CDR3 spans 14 residues. The CDR3 is CASSDGGETGELFF. Here the CDR3 DNA reads TGTGCCAGCAGTGACGGGGGGGAGACCGGGGAGCTGTTTTTT.

CDR3 nucleotide sequence: TGCAGCGTTGAAGGTGAGGGGAGCTACGAGCAGTACTTC. As protein: CSVEGEGSYEQYF. The rearrangement links TRBV29-1 to TRBJ2-7, with D perhaps matching TRBD1 or TRBD2 (5 bases each). Germline CDR1 is SQVTM and CDR2 is ANQGSEA. Trimming removed 1 base from V and 3 bases from J, with 10 bases in between. The CDR3 sequence is 13 residues long.

Here the CDR3 DNA reads TGTGCCAGCAGCCCGATCGGGTTCGAGCGACCCGGGGAGCTGTTTTTT. Translating it yields CASSPIGFERPGELFF. The chain combines TRBV11-2 with TRBJ2-2; no clear D. The germline V gene encodes CDR1 SGHAT and CDR2 FQNNGV. This CDR3 comprises 16 residues. Trimming cost V 5 bases and J 6 bases, with 19 bases left between them. Filled out from reference TRBV11-2 and TRBJ2-2, the complete variable domain reads EAGVAQSPRYKIIEKRQSVAFWCNPISGHATLYWYQQILGQGPKLLIQFQNNGVVDDSQLPKDRFSAERLKGVDSTLKIQPAKLEDSAVYLCASSPIGFERPGELFFGEGSRLTVL.

This clone was recorded once. The CDR3 nucleotides are TGTGCGATCAGGGCGGTCAATGAGCAGTTCTTC. Protein: CAIRAVNEQFF. The chain combines TRBV28 with TRBJ2-1; D might be TRBD1 (5 bases). CDR3 length: 11 residues. Germline values: CDR1 MDHEN, CDR2 SYDVKM.

This clone was counted between two and nine times. The V call is TRBV9, the J call TRBJ1-1; D remains unclear. Trimming took 1 base from V and 2 from J, leaving 9 bases between them. Germline V gene lookup returns CDR1 SGDLS and CDR2 YYNGEE. The CDR3 has 14 amino acids. Here the CDR3 reads CASSVLGSNTEAFF. The CDR3, as DNA: TGTGCCAGCAGCGTACTCGGCAGCAACACTGAAGCTTTCTTT.

The rearrangement links TRBV7-8 to TRBJ2-1; 8 nucleotides line up with TRBD2. Germline CDR1 is SGHVS and CDR2 is FQNEAQ. The CDR3 is 15 amino acids. V lost 1 base to trimming and J lost 2 bases; unmatched junction nucleotides: 1. In nucleotides, the CDR3 is TGTGCCAGCAGCTTAGTCGGGGGGGCCTACAATGAGCAGTTCTTC. Translated: CASSLVGGAYNEQFF.

V and J are TRBV5-1 and TRBJ2-7; 8 bases map to TRBD1. The germline CDR1 and CDR2 sequences are SGHRS and YFSETQ. The CDR3 loop spans 14 amino acids. Losses at the gene ends were 1 base for V and 3 bases for J; bases not matched to a gene: 3. For the CDR3, the DNA is TGCGCCAGCAGCTTGCAGGGGGCAATCTACGAGCAGTACTTC. Protein sequence: CASSLQGAIYEQYF. The whole variable domain, filled in from reference TRBV5-1 and TRBJ2-7, reads KAGVTQTPRYLIKTRGQQVTLSCSPISGHRSVSWYQQTPGQGLQFLFEYFSETQRNKGNFPGRFSGRQFSNSRSEMNVSTLELGDSALYLCASSLQGAIYEQYFGPGTRLTVT.

The chain links TRBV11-1 to TRBJ2-3; 13 bases are a match to TRBD2. The ends lost 5 bases at V and 0 bases at J; junction bases unmatched: 5. The CDR3 is 17 amino acids. From germline, CDR1 is SGHAT and CDR2 FQDESV (reference sequence). CDR3 amino acids: CASSKRLAGGSTDTQYF. CDR3 bases: TGTGCCAGCAGCAAGCGACTAGCGGGGGGTAGCACAGATACGCAGTATTTT.

The count of this clone is one. In DNA, the CDR3 is TGTGCCAGCAGCCAAGACGGGGGTGGGGGTACTAGCGGAAGCTTGTCCCAGTACTTC. This sequence encodes CASSQDGGGGTSGSLSQYF. This chain connects TRBV4-2 to TRBJ2-5; 8 positions match TRBD2. CDR1 is LGHNA, CDR2 YNFKEQ, per germline. The CDR3 covers 19 residues. The V and J ends lost 0 bases and 9 bases, in that order; junction bases with no gene match: 21.

The rearrangement joins TRBV10-2 to TRBJ2-1; D is undetermined. The CDR3 runs 15 residues. Looked up from germline, CDR1 is WSHSY and CDR2 is SAAADI. The germline V and J ends were trimmed by 6 bases and 1 base, with 13 bases remaining between them. The DNA of the CDR3 is TGCGCCAGCAGCAGAGACGTCGGTTCCTACAATGAGCAGTTCTTC. This codes for CASSRDVGSYNEQFF.

V gene TRBV29-1 combines with J gene TRBJ1-1; D remains unclear. The V end was cut by 6 bases, the J end by 1 base, with 9 bases between. CDR3 length equals 12 residues. Germline V gives CDR1 SQVTM, CDR2 ANQGSEA. The CDR3 DNA reads as TGCAGCGTGGACCATAGGAACACTGAAGCTTTCTTT. It codes for CSVDHRNTEAFF.

This clone was detected only a few times. This chain connects TRBV29-1 to TRBJ2-2, with TRBD1 matching 7 bases. CDR1 is SQVTM, CDR2 ANQGSEA, per germline. V trimming: 4 bases; J trimming: 7 bases; junction bases outside the gene matches: 6. This CDR3 has 13 residues. CDR3: CSVGGQLDGELFF. The DNA for the CDR3 is TGCAGCGTTGGGGGACAGTTGGACGGGGAGCTGTTTTTT.

As DNA, the CDR3 is TGTGCCAGCAACCCAAGAGGGACGAGTGGCTACACCTTC. This codes for CASNPRGTSGYTF. The chain couples TRBV4-2 to TRBJ1-2; tentatively, D is TRBD1 (5 bases). There are 13 residues in the CDR3. Germline V gene sequence: CDR1 LGHNA, CDR2 YNFKEQ. V was shortened by 7 bases and J by 7 bases, with 16 bases between the two germline ends.

The rearrangement uses TRBV29-1 and TRBJ2-5, with D perhaps TRBD1 or TRBD2 (5 bases each). The CDR3 has 16 amino acids. V dropped 6 bases and J dropped 9 bases, with 29 bases sitting between them. CDR1 SQVTM and CDR2 ANQGSEA come from the germline V gene. For the CDR3, the DNA is TGCAGCGTCGCCCTGCCGGGACGGACCGCTGGTGGGGCCCAGTACTTC. This encodes CSVALPGRTAGGAQYF.

The chain recombines TRBV12-5 with TRBJ1-1; no firm D call. Germline V lookup: CDR1 LGHNT, CDR2 FRNRAP. V lost 10 bases and J 2 bases, leaving 26 bases between the germline ends. This CDR3 contains 17 residues. The chain's CDR3 is CATLSPGQDLRNTEAFF. The CDR3 region has the DNA TGTGCTACCCTGAGTCCGGGTCAAGACTTACGAAACACTGAAGCTTTCTTT.

This clone appeared a single time. The CDR3 bases are TGCGCCAGCAGCCCGCGGGACACGAGCTCTAACTATGGCTACACCTTC. Protein product: CASSPRDTSSNYGYTF. The chain uses TRBV5-1 and TRBJ1-2; possible D gene TRBD1, 6 bases. V lost 4 bases to trimming and J lost 0 bases, with 16 bases between them. Germline V lookup: CDR1 SGHRS, CDR2 YFSETQ. The CDR3 contains 16 residues.

The chain combines TRBV4-1 with TRBJ2-7; D gene unclear. V was pared by 5 bases and J by 5 bases, with 16 bases between. Germline values: CDR1 MGHRA, CDR2 YSYEKL. The CDR3 extends over 14 amino acids. CDR3: CASSDTSGRHEQYF. The CDR3 region has the DNA TGCGCCAGCAGCGACACCTCGGGCAGACACGAGCAGTACTTC.

J is TRBJ1-1 and V is TRBV6-6, with D uncertain. This CDR3 is 12 amino acids long. The germline V gene encodes CDR1 MNHNY and CDR2 SVGAGI (reference sequence). V was trimmed by 8 bases and J by 0 bases, leaving 7 bases between them. DNA of the CDR3: TGTGCCAGCGGCCGCTTGAACACTGAAGCTTTCTTT. Translating it yields CASGRLNTEAFF.

This chain connects TRBV7-2 to TRBJ1-5; a weak D match, TRBD1 (6 bases). Trimming cost V 1 base and J 9 bases, with 10 bases left between them. Germline V gives CDR1 SGHTA, CDR2 FQGNSA. CDR3 length: 13 amino acids. Here the CDR3 reads CASSLVLGGPQHF. In DNA form, the CDR3 reads TGTGCCAGCAGCTTAGTCTTAGGGGGGCCCCAGCATTTT.

The J gene is TRBJ2-1, the V gene TRBV10-3; TRBD1 matches 8 bases. The CDR3 is made up of 13 amino acids. Germline CDR1 ENHRY, CDR2 SYGVKD. V lost 10 bases, J lost 5 bases, and 7 bases stayed unmatched. CDR3 residues: CATSDRENNEQFF. Written as DNA, the CDR3 is TGTGCCACCTCGGACAGGGAAAACAATGAGCAGTTCTTC.

This clone was seen more than once but under ten times. This chain uses TRBV4-1 with TRBJ2-2; 10 nucleotides line up with TRBD2. The CDR3 has 16 residues. Germline loops: CDR1 MGHRA, CDR2 YSYEKL. With 3 bases clipped from V and 6 bases from J, the junction kept 7 bases outside the gene matches. CDR3 coding DNA: TGCGCCAGCAGCCATGCAGCGGGGGGGCTTCCCGGGGAGCTGTTTTTT. Encoded protein: CASSHAAGGLPGELFF.

This clone has a handful of counts. V is TRBV5-1 and J is TRBJ1-6, with D possibly TRBD1 on 6 matching bases. The CDR3 loop spans 16 amino acids. V was clipped by 4 bases and J by 9 bases, with 20 bases between them. The germline V gene encodes CDR1 SGHRS and CDR2 YFSETQ. CDR3 bases: TGCGCCAGCAGCAGGGGGATTGGGGATAGGGTTTCACCCCTCCACTTT. Translated, it gives CASSRGIGDRVSPLHF.